These 29 T cell receptor beta chains share one sample of origin, sequenced in a study of OX40 agonist ivuxolimab in advanced cancers. Clones were read by immunoSEQ multiplex PCR, and TCRdb kept only the in-frame ones, dropping some. The sample shows tens of thousands of clones, about 85% of them seen only once. Source: CD4+ or CD8+ T cells sorted from blood, taken in a trial of the OX40 agonist ivuxolimab. All receptors derive from an adult with an advanced solid tumor such as melanoma, head and neck, liver or kidney cancer.

This clone was detected once. J is TRBJ1-1 and V is TRBV18; 7 positions agree with TRBD1. Germline CDR1 is KGHSH and CDR2 is LQKENI. J gave up 5 bases and V 1 base, and 10 bases lay outside the gene matches. The CDR3 runs 16 residues. In nucleotides, the CDR3 is TGTGCCAGCTCACCACAAGGAGACAGGGAGAATACTGAAGCTTTCTTT. Protein sequence: CASSPQGDRENTEAFF.

The V gene is TRBV4-1, the J gene TRBJ2-2; TRBD1 matches 7 bases. V gave up 2 bases and J gave up 3 bases; unmatched junction bases: 9. CDR1 is MGHRA and CDR2 is YSYEKL in the germline V gene. The CDR3 totals 17 residues. CDR3 amino acids: CASSQRNRGKDTGELFF. For the CDR3, the DNA is TGCGCCAGCAGCCAACGAAACAGGGGAAAGGACACCGGGGAGCTGTTTTTT.

The chain is built from TRBV7-9 and TRBJ2-7; no clear D gene. From germline, CDR1 is SEHNR and CDR2 FQNEAQ (reference sequence). Trimming left V 3 bases short and J 6 bases short, with 9 bases between. This CDR3 is built from 12 residues. CDR3 nucleotide sequence: TGTGCCAGCAGCTTGACGGGCCGCGAGCAGTACTTC. Residues: CASSLTGREQYF.

In its sample, this clone ranks as medium-sized (0.01 to 0.1%). This chain links TRBV9 with TRBJ2-1; D uncertain. The CDR3 consists of 12 residues. Germline CDR1 is SGDLS and CDR2 is YYNGEE. Trimming cost V 2 bases and J 6 bases, with 6 bases left between them. DNA for the CDR3: TGTGCCAGCAGCGTCTCTTCCAATGAGCAGTTCTTC. This sequence encodes CASSVSSNEQFF.

The chain joins TRBV6-5 to TRBJ2-7; unclear D gene. The CDR3 contains 15 residues. Trimming took off 2 bases at V and 0 bases at J, with 11 bases between the two ends. Per germline, CDR1 MNHEY and CDR2 SVGAGI. The DNA for the CDR3 is TGTGCCAGCAGTTACGACGGACCGACCTCCTACGAGCAGTACTTC. This codes for CASSYDGPTSYEQYF.

The V and J genes are TRBV6-6 and TRBJ2-3; D is ambiguous. CDR1 and CDR2 from the germline V gene are MNHNY and SVGAGI (reference sequence). With 5 bases removed from V and 0 bases from J, the gap between germline ends came to 3 bases. The CDR3 sequence is 12 residues long. This CDR3 reads CASSPSTDTQYF. The DNA of the CDR3 is TGTGCCAGCAGTCCTAGCACAGATACGCAGTATTTT.

This chain links TRBV6-6 with TRBJ1-5; TRBD1 aligns across 9 bases. With 0 bases clipped from V and 6 bases from J, the junction kept 3 bases outside the gene matches. The V gene's germline CDR1 is MNHNY and CDR2 SVGAGI (reference sequence). The CDR3 covers 15 residues. DNA of the CDR3: TGTGCCAGCAGTTACTCGAGACAGGGGGGTCAGCCCCAGCATTTT. This translates into CASSYSRQGGQPQHF.

The chain links TRBV27 to TRBJ1-5, with D possibly TRBD1 on 6 matching bases. CDR3 length equals 15 residues. Trimming removed 6 bases from V and 0 bases from J, with 12 bases in between. From germline, CDR1 is MNHEY and CDR2 SMNVEV (reference sequence). The CDR3 DNA reads as TGTGCCAGCAGCCTTCAGGGGTTTAGCAATCAGCCCCAGCATTTT. Encoded protein: CASSLQGFSNQPQHF.

With regard to this clone: This same CDR3 is encoded by further DNA sequences in the sample. The V call is TRBV18, the J call TRBJ2-7; D might be TRBD1 (5 bases). This CDR3 has 13 residues. Germline V gene data show CDR1 as KGHSH and CDR2 as LQKENI. Trimming left V 3 bases short and J 1 base short, with 7 bases between. As DNA, the CDR3 is TGTGCCAGCTCACCTCAGGGATCCTACGAGCAGTACTTC. Its protein product is CASSPQGSYEQYF.

The chain is built from TRBV9 and TRBJ2-2; TRBD1 might be the D (5 bases). V was shortened by 2 bases and J by 2 bases, with 10 bases between the two germline ends. This CDR3 region has 15 residues. The germline V gene has CDR1 SGDLS and CDR2 YYNGEE. In DNA, the CDR3 is TGTGCCAGCAGCGTCGACCAGGGTAACACCGGGGAGCTGTTTTTT. Translation gives CASSVDQGNTGELFF. Looking up the rest from reference TRBV9 and TRBJ2-2 gives the full variable domain: DSGVTQTPKHLITATGQRVTLRCSPRSGDLSVYWYQQSLDQGLQFLIQYYNGEERAKGNILERFSAQQFPDLHSELNLSSLELGDSALYFCASSVDQGNTGELFFGEGSRLTVL.

A single count supports this clone. At the DNA level, this CDR3 is encoded by other sequences in the same sample as well. This sequence joins TRBV4-1 and TRBJ2-7, with 9 bases that match TRBD2. J was trimmed by 0 bases and V by 2 bases; bases with no gene match: 5. Germline loops: CDR1 MGHRA, CDR2 YSYEKL. The CDR3 consists of 16 residues. The CDR3, as DNA: TGCGCCAGCAGCCAACTGACTAGCGGCAGCTCCTACGAGCAGTACTTC. Translation: CASSQLTSGSSYEQYF.

The rearrangement uses TRBV6-1 and TRBJ2-6; the match to TRBD1 covers 7 bases. With V trimmed by 4 bases and J by 2 bases, 2 bases remained unmatched. The germline gives CDR1 MNHNS, CDR2 SASEGT. This CDR3 spans 15 amino acids. The CDR3 loop reads CASSADRAGANVLTF. The CDR3 nucleotides read TGTGCCAGCAGTGCCGACAGGGCTGGGGCCAACGTCCTGACTTTC.

The chain uses TRBV6-6 and TRBJ1-4; a weak D match, TRBD1 (5 bases). Germline V gives CDR1 MNHNY, CDR2 SVGAGI (reference sequence). This CDR3 spans 13 amino acids. The V end lost 1 base, the J end lost 8 bases, and 8 bases lay between the germline ends. The CDR3 DNA is TGTGCCAGCAGTTACTGGGGGGGGGAAAAACTGTTTTTT. This encodes CASSYWGGEKLFF.

This clone has more than one count but fewer than ten. This chain connects TRBV15 to TRBJ2-7; D not certain. The CDR3 extends over 13 amino acids. Germline CDR1 LNHNV, CDR2 YYDKDF (reference sequence). Trimming pared 6 bases from V and 0 bases from J, leaving 9 bases between. CDR3 DNA: TGTGCCACCAGTTCCCGGCGCTCCTACGAGCAGTACTTC. It codes for CATSSRRSYEQYF.

V is TRBV9 and J is TRBJ2-1; 9 bases match TRBD2. CDR1 and CDR2 (germline): SGDLS, YYNGEE. The CDR3 has 17 residues. V was pared by 2 bases and J by 0 bases, with 6 bases of the junction left unmatched. The CDR3 loop reads CASSVRAGGSSYNEQFF. CDR3 bases: TGTGCCAGCAGCGTCCGGGCGGGAGGGAGCTCCTACAATGAGCAGTTCTTC. Filled out from reference TRBV9 and TRBJ2-1, the complete variable domain reads DSGVTQTPKHLITATGQRVTLRCSPRSGDLSVYWYQQSLDQGLQFLIQYYNGEERAKGNILERFSAQQFPDLHSELNLSSLELGDSALYFCASSVRAGGSSYNEQFFGPGTRLTVL.

V gene TRBV27 combines with J gene TRBJ2-2; D might be TRBD1 or TRBD2, each matching 7 bases. V was pared by 2 bases and J by 3 bases, with 13 bases between. Germline CDR1 reads MNHEY; CDR2 reads SMNVEV (reference sequence). This CDR3 has 16 amino acids. CDR3 loop: CASSLKGGGHTGELFF. CDR3 in DNA: TGTGCCAGCAGTTTAAAGGGAGGGGGCCACACCGGGGAGCTGTTTTTT.

The chain links TRBV5-3 to TRBJ1-1; D is uncertain. TRBV5-3 is an open reading frame, and its role is uncertain. The CDR3 contains 15 residues. The V gene lost 1 base and the J gene lost 4 bases, with 14 bases spanning the gap. CDR3 sequence (DNA): TGTGCCAGAAGCTTGCCTAACGGATTTGGCACTGAAGCTTTCTTT. As protein: CARSLPNGFGTEAFF.

V is TRBV5-4 and J is TRBJ2-1, with 9 bases fitting TRBD1. Per the germline V gene, CDR1 is SGHNT and CDR2 is YYREEE (reference sequence). CDR3 length equals 16 residues. V dropped 3 bases and J dropped 6; count of bases not matched to a gene: 10. The CDR3 here is CASSSSGTGRLNEQFF. In DNA form, the CDR3 reads TGTGCCAGCAGCTCGTCCGGGACAGGGAGGCTCAATGAGCAGTTCTTC.

This sequence joins TRBV18 and TRBJ1-5; D might be TRBD1 (5 bases). Trimming took off 0 bases at V and 0 bases at J, with 6 bases between the two ends. This CDR3 contains 15 residues. Per the germline V gene, CDR1 is KGHSH and CDR2 is LQKENI. The CDR3 region has the DNA TGTGCCAGCTCACCACCGGGGGATAGCAATCAGCCCCAGCATTTT. This translates into CASSPPGDSNQPQHF.

DNA of the CDR3: TGTGCCAGCACTTCCATAAGCGGGACACTCACAGATACGCAGTATTTT. It yields the protein CASTSISGTLTDTQYF. This sequence joins TRBV28 and TRBJ2-3, with D possibly TRBD2 on 7 matching bases. Trimming removed 7 bases from V and 2 bases from J, with 19 bases in between. This CDR3 comprises 16 residues. Germline CDR1 is MDHEN and CDR2 is SYDVKM.

This sequence joins TRBV19 and TRBJ1-4; no firm D call. V lost 7 bases to trimming and J lost 3 bases, with 12 bases between them. This CDR3 has 14 amino acids. CDR1 is LNHDA, CDR2 SQIVND, per germline (reference sequence). The chain's CDR3 is CASNNPGSNEKLFF. CDR3 nucleotide sequence: TGTGCCAGTAATAACCCGGGGTCTAATGAAAAACTGTTTTTT.

The chain combines TRBV29-1 with TRBJ2-5, with 11 bases aligning to TRBD2. The V and J ends lost 8 bases and 5 bases, in that order; junction bases with no gene match: 13. The CDR3 covers 15 residues. Germline V gene sequence: CDR1 SQVTM, CDR2 ANQGSEA. CDR3 region: CSLRKLAGVRETQYF. CDR3 nucleotide sequence: TGCAGCTTAAGGAAACTAGCGGGGGTTCGGGAGACCCAGTACTTC.

CDR3: CAISSTGRDLNTEAFF. The CDR3 DNA is TGTGCCATCAGCTCGACAGGGAGGGATTTGAACACTGAAGCTTTCTTT. This chain links TRBV10-3 with TRBJ1-1; 7 bases line up with TRBD1. This CDR3 has 16 amino acids. Trimming at V came to 6 bases and at J to 0 bases, leaving 10 bases not matched to a gene. Germline V lookup: CDR1 ENHRY, CDR2 SYGVKD.

The chain is built from TRBV19 and TRBJ2-7, with D possibly TRBD2 on 7 matching bases. CDR3 length: 19 residues. Trimming took off 5 bases at V and 5 bases at J, with 31 bases between the two ends. The germline CDR1 and CDR2 sequences are LNHDA and SQIVND (reference sequence). CDR3 bases: TGTGCCAGTAGTGAGGAGGGGGGGGTGAACATCTTACCGGGAAACGAGCAGTACTTC. Translated, it gives CASSEEGGVNILPGNEQYF.

This clone was counted a few times. This chain uses TRBV6-4 with TRBJ2-3, with D possibly being TRBD2 (6 bases). The CDR3 covers 14 residues. Germline CDR1 MRHNA, CDR2 SNTAGT. The V gene lost 7 bases and the J gene lost 5 bases, with 16 bases spanning the gap. Here the CDR3 reads CASKSGLEGDTQYF. In DNA form, the CDR3 reads TGTGCCAGCAAATCGGGACTCGAGGGAGATACGCAGTATTTT.

This clone was detected only once. This sequence joins TRBV7-2 and TRBJ2-7, with D hard to call. V shed 6 bases and J shed 5 bases, with 14 bases lying between them. This CDR3 has 13 amino acids. Germline V lookup: CDR1 SGHTA, CDR2 FQGNSA. The CDR3 DNA follows: TGTGCCAGCAGTTGGTTAGGGTTCAACGAGCAGTACTTC. The encoded protein is CASSWLGFNEQYF.

This clone is labeled as medium-sized. The chain couples TRBV2 to TRBJ2-1; D perhaps matches TRBD1 (6 bases). Germline CDR1 SNHLY, CDR2 FYNNEI. With 6 bases removed from V and 6 bases from J, the gap between germline ends came to 9 bases. The CDR3 length is 12 residues. The chain's CDR3 is CASRATGNEQFF. DNA of the CDR3: TGTGCCAGCAGAGCGACAGGCAATGAGCAGTTCTTC. The whole variable domain, filled in from reference TRBV2 and TRBJ2-1, reads EPEVTQTPSHQVTQMGQEVILRCVPISNHLYFYWYRQILGQKVEFLVSFYNNEISEKSEIFDDQFSVERPDGSNFTLKIRSTKLEDSAMYFCASRATGNEQFFGPGTRLTVL.

The V and J genes are TRBV19 and TRBJ2-3; the D gene could be TRBD1 or TRBD2 (5 bases each). Per germline, CDR1 LNHDA and CDR2 SQIVND (reference sequence). The V end was cut by 3 bases, the J end by 1 base, with 8 bases between. The CDR3 consists of 14 residues. CDR3: CASSMGRGTDTQYF. In nucleotides, the CDR3 is TGTGCCAGTAGTATGGGGCGGGGCACAGATACGCAGTATTTT.

The rearrangement joins TRBV30 to TRBJ1-1; D remains ambiguous. This CDR3 is built from 13 residues. The V and J ends lost 0 bases and 1 base respectively, with 6 bases between them. Germline values: CDR1 GTSNPN, CDR2 SVGIG (reference sequence). CDR3 nucleotide sequence: TGTGCCTGGAGTGTACACCAGAACACTGAAGCTTTCTTT. Its protein is CAWSVHQNTEAFF.